These 9 T cell receptor beta chains were sequenced from one sample in a study of blood T cell repertoires in COVID-19. Assay used: immunoSEQ multiplex PCR; TCRdb lists only in-frame clones, some missing. The sample includes roughly 120,000 clones, about four fifths of them seen just once. The sample taken for sequencing was peripheral blood. The receptors derive from a man between 65 and 85 years old with acute or convalescent COVID-19.

V gene TRBV18 combines with J gene TRBJ2-7; perhaps TRBD2 as D (5 bases). CDR3 length equals 15 residues. From germline, CDR1 is KGHSH and CDR2 LQKENI. Trimming cost V 2 bases and J 0 bases, with 11 bases left between them. The CDR3: CASSPLDSISYEQYF. For the CDR3, the DNA is TGTGCCAGCTCACCATTGGACTCAATCTCCTACGAGCAGTACTTC.

The chain carries TRBV9 and TRBJ2-7; D may be TRBD1 (6 bases). This CDR3 region has 16 residues. The germline V gene has CDR1 SGDLS and CDR2 YYNGEE. The V end lost 2 bases, the J end lost 0 bases, and 15 bases lay between the germline ends. CDR3 sequence (DNA): TGTGCCAGCAGCGTTCAGGGGAATCCCCTCTCCTACGAGCAGTACTTC. Translating it yields CASSVQGNPLSYEQYF. The variable domain in full, with the rest retrieved from reference TRBV9 and TRBJ2-7, is DSGVTQTPKHLITATGQRVTLRCSPRSGDLSVYWYQQSLDQGLQFLIQYYNGEERAKGNILERFSAQQFPDLHSELNLSSLELGDSALYFCASSVQGNPLSYEQYFGPGTRLTVT.

This chain links TRBV5-1 with TRBJ2-7; D is perhaps TRBD1 (5 bases). The CDR3 is 14 amino acids. Trimming pared 5 bases from V and 2 bases from J, leaving 14 bases between. The germline CDR1 and CDR2 sequences are SGHRS and YFSETQ. This CDR3 reads CASSGVGPAYEQYF. In DNA form, the CDR3 reads TGCGCCAGCAGTGGAGTGGGGCCGGCCTACGAGCAGTACTTC.

The V call is TRBV11-3, the J call TRBJ2-5; 15 positions match TRBD2. The CDR3 loop spans 16 amino acids. Germline V gene data show CDR1 as SGHNT and CDR2 as YENEEA. The junction had 7 bases not matched to a gene; V was cut back by 6 bases and J by 5 bases. CDR3 residues: CASSLGLAGGSETQYF. The CDR3 DNA is TGTGCCAGCAGTCTCGGACTAGCGGGGGGGTCGGAGACCCAGTACTTC.

The V call is TRBV7-3, the J call TRBJ2-2; 10 nucleotides align to TRBD2. Germline CDR1 and CDR2: SGHTA and FQGTGA. There are 15 residues in the CDR3. With V trimmed by 5 bases and J by 4 bases, 4 bases remained unmatched. The CDR3 region is CASSRLAGLTGELFF. In DNA, the CDR3 is TGTGCCAGCAGCCGACTAGCGGGTCTCACCGGGGAGCTGTTTTTT.

The chain employs TRBV12-3 or TRBV12-4 and TRBJ1-1; D is possibly TRBD1 (5 bases). Trimming took 3 bases from V and 11 from J, leaving 10 bases between them. The CDR3 contains 11 residues. The CDR3 DNA reads TGTGCCAGCAGTTTTCAGGGTCGGGCTTTCTTT. Its protein is CASSFQGRAFF.

The table lists this clone with a few counts. The chain couples TRBV10-3 to TRBJ1-1; unclear D gene. This CDR3 contains 15 residues. Germline loops: CDR1 ENHRY, CDR2 SYGVKD. V was shortened by 6 bases and J by 1 base, with 15 bases between the two germline ends. This chain's CDR3 is CAISFELLWNTEAFF. The CDR3 nucleotides read TGTGCCATCAGCTTCGAGCTCCTATGGAACACTGAAGCTTTCTTT.

The chain has TRBV4-3 and TRBJ1-4; D call uncertain. Germline CDR1 LGHNA, CDR2 YSLEER. This CDR3 spans 17 amino acids. The V end lost 5 bases, the J end lost 0 bases, and 16 bases lay between the germline ends. CDR3 sequence reads: CASSARGRGATNEKLFF. CDR3 DNA sequence: TGCGCCAGCAGCGCAAGAGGACGGGGTGCAACTAATGAAAAACTGTTTTTT.

The chain is built from TRBV5-5 and TRBJ2-3; D possibly corresponds to TRBD2 (7 bases). The CDR3 extends over 18 amino acids. Germline lookup yields CDR1 SGHKS and CDR2 YYEKEE (reference sequence). With 4 bases removed from V and 2 bases from J, the gap between germline ends came to 23 bases. The CDR3 loop is CASSRGTGGRSITDTQYF. The CDR3 DNA is TGTGCCAGCAGCCGGGGGACGGGGGGCCGCTCTATCACAGATACGCAGTATTTT.